Each of the 10 T cell receptor beta chains below was sequenced from the same sample in a study of cytomegalovirus exposure and HLA in healthy donors. Primers: 60 Vbeta forward and 13 Jbeta reverse. The table came from immunoSEQ multiplex PCR; TCRdb's copy has only in-frame clones and leaves some out. This repertoire includes more than 85,000 clones. The sequencing input was PBMCs. The receptors shown here come from a girl aged 5 to 17 in good health and CMV-seropositive.

The J gene is TRBJ1-6, the V gene TRBV28, with 8 bases that match TRBD1. V trimming: 6 bases; J trimming: 4 bases; junction bases outside the gene matches: 17. Germline CDR1 is MDHEN and CDR2 is SYDVKM. The CDR3 consists of 19 residues. Here the CDR3 DNA reads TGTGCCAGCAGGACTCCCGGGACAGGCGGTTCCTTTTATAATTCACCCCTCCACTTT. It specifies CASRTPGTGGSFYNSPLHF.

The chain recombines TRBV12-5 with TRBJ1-2, with D perhaps matching TRBD1 (5 bases). Trimming removed 0 bases from V and 8 bases from J, with 22 bases in between. There are 17 residues in the CDR3. The germline gives CDR1 LGHNT, CDR2 FRNRAP. The DNA for the CDR3 is TGTGCTAGTGGTTTGGTAAAGTTTTTTGCAGGGACTGAGGGCTACACCTTC. Amino acids: CASGLVKFFAGTEGYTF.

The chain uses TRBV7-9 and TRBJ2-2, with 10 bases that match TRBD1. Germline CDR1 is SEHNR and CDR2 is FQNEAQ (reference sequence). The CDR3 is 17 amino acids. J lost 4 bases, V lost 2 bases, and 7 bases had no gene match. For the CDR3, the DNA is TGTGCCAGCAGCTTAACACCGGGACAGGGGTCCACCGGGGAGCTGTTTTTT. This translates into CASSLTPGQGSTGELFF.

The chain joins TRBV19 to TRBJ1-2, with a tentative D call TRBD1 (6 bases). The CDR3 has 15 residues. Trimming shortened V by 6 bases and J by 4 bases, and 18 bases separated the two germline ends. The germline V gene encodes CDR1 LNHDA and CDR2 SQIVND (reference sequence). DNA for the CDR3: TGTGCCAGTAGGTTAAACAGGGTTTCGGGCTATGGCTACACCTTC. It translates to CASRLNRVSGYGYTF.

The chain recombines TRBV19 with TRBJ1-1; the D is unclear. There are 11 residues in the CDR3. The V gene's germline CDR1 is LNHDA and CDR2 SQIVND (reference sequence). Trimming left V 7 bases short and J 3 bases short, with 6 bases between. The CDR3 sequence is CASKRDTEAFF. CDR3 DNA: TGTGCCAGTAAGAGGGACACTGAAGCTTTCTTT.

This chain uses TRBV6-5 with TRBJ2-7, with 8 bases matching TRBD1. Germline V CDR1 and CDR2: MNHEY, SVGAGI. V lost 4 bases, J lost 1 base, and 3 bases stayed unmatched. This CDR3 is built from 14 residues. The CDR3 sequence: CASSSDRVSYEQYF. In DNA form, the CDR3 reads TGTGCCAGCAGTTCGGACAGGGTGTCCTACGAGCAGTACTTC.

The chain recombines TRBV4-2 with TRBJ2-1, with 8 bases that match TRBD2. The trim removed 7 bases at V and 6 bases at J, leaving 8 bases unmatched. From germline, CDR1 is LGHNA and CDR2 YNFKEQ. The CDR3 extends over 14 amino acids. CDR3 protein: CASIGRGVGNEQFF. The CDR3 DNA is TGTGCCAGCATTGGGCGGGGGGTAGGCAATGAGCAGTTCTTC.

This clone is identified as medium-sized from frequency. V gene TRBV7-2 combines with J gene TRBJ1-1, with D hard to call. V lost 1 base, J lost 5 bases, and 8 bases lay in between. CDR3 size: 13 residues. Germline V gives CDR1 SGHTA, CDR2 FQGNSA. CDR3 nucleotide sequence: TGTGCCAGCAGCTTAGAGCAGGCGACTGAAGCTTTCTTT. Protein sequence: CASSLEQATEAFF.

J is TRBJ2-1 and V is TRBV6-1, with 8 positions matching TRBD2. The CDR3 has 17 residues. Looked up from germline, CDR1 is MNHNS and CDR2 is SASEGT. The trim removed 3 bases at V and 8 bases at J, leaving 15 bases unmatched. This CDR3 is CASSDNERGRIFDEQFF. The DNA of the CDR3 is TGTGCCAGCAGTGATAATGAGCGGGGGCGGATTTTCGATGAGCAGTTCTTC.

The CDR3 nucleotides read TGCGCCAGCAGCCAAGATGCGTGGAACCTAAAGAGGGAGCAGTACTTC. Its protein product is CASSQDAWNLKREQYF. The rearrangement uses TRBV4-3 and TRBJ2-7; D is unresolved. Between the trimmed V and J ends, which lost 0 bases and 7 bases, there was a span of 19 bases. The CDR3 spans 16 residues. Germline assignment: CDR1 LGHNA and CDR2 YSLEER.